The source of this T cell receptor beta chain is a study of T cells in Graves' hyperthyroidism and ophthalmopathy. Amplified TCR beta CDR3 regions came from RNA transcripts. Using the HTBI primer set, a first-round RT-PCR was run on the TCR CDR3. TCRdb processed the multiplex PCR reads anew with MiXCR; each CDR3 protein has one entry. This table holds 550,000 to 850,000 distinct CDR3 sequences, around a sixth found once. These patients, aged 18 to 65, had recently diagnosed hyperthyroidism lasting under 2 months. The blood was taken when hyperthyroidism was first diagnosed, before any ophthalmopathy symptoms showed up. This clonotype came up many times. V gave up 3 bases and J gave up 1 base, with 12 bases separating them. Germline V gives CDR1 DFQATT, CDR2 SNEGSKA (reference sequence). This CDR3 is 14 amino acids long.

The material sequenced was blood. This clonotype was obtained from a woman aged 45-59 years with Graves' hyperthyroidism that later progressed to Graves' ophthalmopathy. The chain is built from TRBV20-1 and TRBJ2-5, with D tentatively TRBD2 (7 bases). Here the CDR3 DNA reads TGCAGTGCTAGTGGCGGGGGCGGCCAAGAGACCCAGTACTTC. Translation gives CSASGGGGQETQYF.